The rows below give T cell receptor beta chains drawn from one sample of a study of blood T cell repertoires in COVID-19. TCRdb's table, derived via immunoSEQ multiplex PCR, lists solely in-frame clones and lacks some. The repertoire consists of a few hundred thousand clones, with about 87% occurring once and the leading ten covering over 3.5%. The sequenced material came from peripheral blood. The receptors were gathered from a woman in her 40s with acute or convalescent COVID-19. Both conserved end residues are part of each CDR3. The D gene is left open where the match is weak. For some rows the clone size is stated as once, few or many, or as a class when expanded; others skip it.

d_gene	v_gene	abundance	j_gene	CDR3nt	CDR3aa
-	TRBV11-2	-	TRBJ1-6	TGTGCCAGCAGCTGGGGGCGAGACAGACCCCTCCACTTT	CASSWGRDRPLHF
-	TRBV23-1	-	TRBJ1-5	TGCGCCAGCAGTCCCTTTCAGCCCCAGCATTTT	CASSPFQPQHF
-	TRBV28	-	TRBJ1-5	TGTGCCAGCAGCCCCGAAAGAGCAGGGAGGGATCAGCCCCAGCATTTT	CASSPERAGRDQPQHF
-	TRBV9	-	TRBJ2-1	TGTGCCAGCAGCGATACAGGGAACTCCTACAATGAGCAGTTCTTC	CASSDTGNSYNEQFF
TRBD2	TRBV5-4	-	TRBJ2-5	TGTGCCAGCAGCTACCAGCGGGGGGCCGCTTGGGAGACCCAGTACTTC	CASSYQRGAAWETQYF
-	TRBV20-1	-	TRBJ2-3	TGCAGTGCTAGTATCGGGGGTTGGGAAGATACGCAGTATTTT	CSASIGGWEDTQYF
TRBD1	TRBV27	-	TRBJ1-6	TGTGCCAGCAGTTCCCAAAGACAGGGAAGTAAGAATAATTCACCCCTCCACTTT	CASSSQRQGSKNNSPLHF
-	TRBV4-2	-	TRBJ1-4	TGTGCCAGCAGTGGGTGGGGGAGGGGGACTAATGAAAAACTGTTTTTT	CASSGWGRGTNEKLFF
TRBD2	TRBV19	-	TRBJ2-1	TGTGCCACCAGACTTAGCGGGGGGCCCCGGGGGCAGTTCTTC	CATRLSGGPRGQFF
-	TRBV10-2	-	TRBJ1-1	TGCGCCAGCAGTGAGTCCAGGGGAGCTTTCTTT	CASSESRGAFF
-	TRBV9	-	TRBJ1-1	TGTGCCAGCAGCGTAGGAGGCACTAACACTGAAGCTTTCTTT	CASSVGGTNTEAFF
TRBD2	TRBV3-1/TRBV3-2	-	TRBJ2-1	TGTGCCAGCAGCCAACAAAGCGGGGGGGGTTACAATGAGCAGTTCTTC	CASSQQSGGGYNEQFF
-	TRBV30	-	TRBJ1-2	TGTGCCTGGAGTGTACAGGGAACCTATGGCTACACCTTC	CAWSVQGTYGYTF
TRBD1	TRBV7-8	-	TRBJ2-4	TGTGCCAGCAGCTTAGCGCGTGGGACAGCTATAGCCAAAAACATTCAGTACTTC	CASSLARGTAIAKNIQYF
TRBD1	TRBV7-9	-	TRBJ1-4	TGTGCCAGCAACCGGGGGGTGACAGGGGATGAAAAACTGTTTTTT	CASNRGVTGDEKLFF
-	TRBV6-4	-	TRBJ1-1	TGTGCCAGCGGGGGTTGGGGGGAGACTGAAGCTTTCTTT	CASGGWGETEAFF
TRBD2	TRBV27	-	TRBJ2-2	TGTGCCAGCAGTTTAGCGGGGGGGCCCCCCGGGGAGCTGTTTTTT	CASSLAGGPPGELFF
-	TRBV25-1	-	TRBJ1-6	TGTGCCAGCAGCCCTAGACAGAATTCACCCCTCCACTTT	CASSPRQNSPLHF
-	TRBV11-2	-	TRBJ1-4	TGTGCCAGCAGCCAACAGTATGAAAAACTGTTTTTT	CASSQQYEKLFF
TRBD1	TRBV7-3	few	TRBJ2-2	TGTGCCAGCAGCTTCGACAGGGCAAACACCGGGGAGCTGTTTTTT	CASSFDRANTGELFF
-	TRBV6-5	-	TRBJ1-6	TGTGCCAGCAGTTACGTCCGGGGGGTGTCTAATTCACCCCTCCACTTT	CASSYVRGVSNSPLHF
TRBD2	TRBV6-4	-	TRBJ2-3	TGTGCCAGCAGCCCGACTAGCGGGGGAGGGGATACGCAGTATTTT	CASSPTSGGGDTQYF
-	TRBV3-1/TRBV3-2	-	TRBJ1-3	TGTGCCAGCAGCCAAGAGGGGGGAAGGGGAAACACCATATATTTT	CASSQEGGRGNTIYF
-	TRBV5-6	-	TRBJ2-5	TGTGCCAGCAGTACGGGGGAGACCCAGTACTTC	CASSTGETQYF
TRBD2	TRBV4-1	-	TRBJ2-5	TGCGCCAGCAGCCAAGGGGTTTTGACTAGCGGGGCGGGGAGGGTTGAGACCCAGTACTTC	CASSQGVLTSGAGRVETQYF
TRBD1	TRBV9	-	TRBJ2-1	TGTGCCAGCAGCGTAGGACAGGGATCCTACAATGAGCAGTTCTTC	CASSVGQGSYNEQFF
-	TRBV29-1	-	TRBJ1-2	TGCAGCGTCTCCCCACCGGGGGGAAACTATGGCTACACCTTC	CSVSPPGGNYGYTF
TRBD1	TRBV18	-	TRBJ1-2	TGTGCCAGCTCAACGGACAGGAACTATGGCTACACCTTC	CASSTDRNYGYTF
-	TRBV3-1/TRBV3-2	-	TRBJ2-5	TGTGCCAGCAGCCAAACAGGGAGGGGGACCCAGTACTTC	CASSQTGRGTQYF
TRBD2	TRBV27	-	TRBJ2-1	TGTGCCAGCAGTTCTTCAGCGGGGGACCGATACAATGAGCAGTTCTTC	CASSSSAGDRYNEQFF
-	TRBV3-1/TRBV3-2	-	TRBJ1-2	TGTGCCAGCAGCCCGTGGGAGGGTAATGGCTACACCTTC	CASSPWEGNGYTF
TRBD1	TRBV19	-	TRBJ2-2	TGTGCCAGTACGGACAGGGAAAGGGGCGGGGAGCTGTTTTTT	CASTDRERGGELFF
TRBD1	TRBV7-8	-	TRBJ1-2	TGTGCCAGCAGCTCCCCCTATGGGACAGGGGGCTACACCTTC	CASSSPYGTGGYTF
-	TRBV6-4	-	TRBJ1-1	TGTGCCAGCAGTCAGGGAATTAGTGGTACTGAAGCTTTCTTT	CASSQGISGTEAFF
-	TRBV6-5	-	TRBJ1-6	TGTGCCAGCATCTCAACAGAAAATTCACCCCTCCACTTT	CASISTENSPLHF
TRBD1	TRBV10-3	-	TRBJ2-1	TGTGCCATCAGTACAGGGGGCAATGAGCAGTTCTTC	CAISTGGNEQFF
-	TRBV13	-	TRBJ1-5	TGTGCCAGCAGCTTCTCCAATCAGCCCCAGCATTTT	CASSFSNQPQHF
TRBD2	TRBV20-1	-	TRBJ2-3	TGCAGTGCTAGTAGGACTAGCGGGAGCACAGATACGCAGTATTTT	CSASRTSGSTDTQYF
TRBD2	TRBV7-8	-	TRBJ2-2	TGTGCCAGCAGCTTAGAGCGGGGGGTCAACACCGGGGAGCTGTTTTTT	CASSLERGVNTGELFF
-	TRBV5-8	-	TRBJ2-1	TGTGCCAGCAGCTTGGGAGTGGCGGGTTCCTACAATGAGCAGTTCTTC	CASSLGVAGSYNEQFF